A selection of T cell receptor beta chains follows, all from one sample in a study of neurological immune-mediated disorders. TCRdb fed the 5' RACE reads into MiXCR, producing one record per CDR3 protein. The repertoire consists of 18,000 or so distinct CDR3 sequences, with roughly 29% occurring once and the leading ten covering roughly a third. Sequencing input: PBMCs. These receptors were taken from a man aged 50 to 59 with HTLV-1-associated myelopathy (HAM/TSP). Each CDR3 is given without its conserved first and last residue.

j_call: TRBJ1-2
v_call: TRBV28
cdr3_length: 12
cdr3_aa: ASRPRAVGYGYT

j_call: TRBJ2-7
v_call: TRBV12-3/TRBV12-4
cdr3_length: 15
cdr3_aa: ASSSPGLAGGAYEQY

j_call: TRBJ2-7
v_call: TRBV10-3
cdr3_length: 11
cdr3_aa: AISDPMTYEQY

j_call: TRBJ2-5
v_call: TRBV29-1
cdr3_length: 10
cdr3_aa: STRTGEETQY

j_call: TRBJ2-1
v_call: TRBV10-1
cdr3_length: 12
cdr3_aa: ASSEGGSYNEQF

j_call: TRBJ1-2
v_call: TRBV5-1
cdr3_length: 9
cdr3_aa: ASRLDNGYT

j_call: TRBJ2-1
v_call: TRBV5-1
cdr3_length: 14
cdr3_aa: ASSSFGKSSYNEQF

j_call: TRBJ2-7
v_call: TRBV20-1
cdr3_length: 14
cdr3_aa: SARAFTGRERYEQY

j_call: TRBJ1-5
v_call: TRBV19
cdr3_length: 12
cdr3_aa: ASSIVKGNQPQH

j_call: TRBJ2-2
v_call: TRBV5-1
cdr3_length: 14
cdr3_aa: ASSFGGGRGTGELF

j_call: TRBJ2-3
v_call: TRBV20-1
cdr3_length: 12
cdr3_aa: SASSSGGSDTQY

j_call: TRBJ2-5
v_call: TRBV5-6
cdr3_length: 10
cdr3_aa: ASSEGPQVAN

j_call: TRBJ2-7
v_call: TRBV5-6
cdr3_length: 12
cdr3_aa: ASSRDLSSYEQY

j_call: TRBJ1-3
v_call: TRBV20-1
cdr3_length: 14
cdr3_aa: SARNTDGFSGNTIY

j_call: TRBJ2-1
v_call: TRBV10-1
cdr3_length: 12
cdr3_aa: ASSESGGPDEQF

j_call: TRBJ1-2
v_call: TRBV3-1
cdr3_length: 13
cdr3_aa: ASSQTLGRGNGYT

j_call: TRBJ1-4
v_call: TRBV11-3
cdr3_length: 13
cdr3_aa: ASSDLGGRSEKLF

j_call: TRBJ2-3
v_call: TRBV20-1
cdr3_length: 11
cdr3_aa: SFSDPATDTQY

j_call: TRBJ2-1
v_call: TRBV16
cdr3_length: 11
cdr3_aa: ASSQNRVDEQS

j_call: TRBJ1-1
v_call: TRBV15
cdr3_length: 15
cdr3_aa: ATSRPYRRGMNTEAF

j_call: TRBJ2-3
v_call: TRBV24-1
cdr3_length: 9
cdr3_aa: ATSDFDTQY

j_call: TRBJ2-1
v_call: TRBV7-2
cdr3_length: 12
cdr3_aa: ASSSTGPDNEQF